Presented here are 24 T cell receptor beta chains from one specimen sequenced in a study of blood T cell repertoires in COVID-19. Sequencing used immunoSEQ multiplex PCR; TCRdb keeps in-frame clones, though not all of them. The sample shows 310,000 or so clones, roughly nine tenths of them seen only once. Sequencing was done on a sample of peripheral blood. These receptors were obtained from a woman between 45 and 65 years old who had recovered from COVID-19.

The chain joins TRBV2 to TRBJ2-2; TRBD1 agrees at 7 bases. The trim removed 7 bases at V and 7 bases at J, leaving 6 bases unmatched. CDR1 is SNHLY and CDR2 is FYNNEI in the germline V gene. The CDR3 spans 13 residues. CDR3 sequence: CASTTGEYGELFF. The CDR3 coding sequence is TGTGCCAGCACCACAGGGGAATACGGGGAGCTGTTTTTT.

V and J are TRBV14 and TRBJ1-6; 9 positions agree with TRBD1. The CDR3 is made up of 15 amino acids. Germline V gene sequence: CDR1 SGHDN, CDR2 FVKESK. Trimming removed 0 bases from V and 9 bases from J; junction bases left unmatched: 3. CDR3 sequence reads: CASSQDHRGRSPLHF. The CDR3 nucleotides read TGTGCCAGCAGCCAAGACCACAGGGGGCGTTCACCCCTCCACTTT.

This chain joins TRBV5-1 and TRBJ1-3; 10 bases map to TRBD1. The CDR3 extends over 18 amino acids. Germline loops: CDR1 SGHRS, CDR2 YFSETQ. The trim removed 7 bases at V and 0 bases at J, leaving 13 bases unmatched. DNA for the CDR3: TGCGCCAGCGCTCTTTCGGGACAGGGGAAATCCTCTGGAAACACCATATATTTT. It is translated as CASALSGQGKSSGNTIYF.

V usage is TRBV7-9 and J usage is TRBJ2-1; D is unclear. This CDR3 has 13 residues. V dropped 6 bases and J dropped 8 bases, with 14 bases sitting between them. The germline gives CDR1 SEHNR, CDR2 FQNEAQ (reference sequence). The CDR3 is CASSLNVGDEQFF. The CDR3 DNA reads TGTGCCAGCAGTCTAAACGTGGGCGATGAGCAGTTCTTC.

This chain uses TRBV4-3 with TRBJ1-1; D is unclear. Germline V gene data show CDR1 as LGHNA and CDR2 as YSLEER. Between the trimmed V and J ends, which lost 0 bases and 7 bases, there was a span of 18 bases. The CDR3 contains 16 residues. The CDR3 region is CASSQDIIGRKDEAFF. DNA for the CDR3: TGCGCCAGCAGCCAAGATATTATTGGGAGGAAAGATGAAGCTTTCTTT.

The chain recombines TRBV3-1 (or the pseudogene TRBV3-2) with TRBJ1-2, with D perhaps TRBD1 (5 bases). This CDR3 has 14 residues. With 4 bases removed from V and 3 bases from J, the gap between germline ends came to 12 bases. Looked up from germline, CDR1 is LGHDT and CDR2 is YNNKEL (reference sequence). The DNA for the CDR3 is TGTGCCAGCAGCCCCTGGGGGGAGGACTATGGCTACACCTTC. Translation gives CASSPWGEDYGYTF.

DNA for the CDR3: TGTGCCAGTAGTCGGACTAGCGTCTACAATGAGCAGTTCTTC. Protein product: CASSRTSVYNEQFF. V and J are TRBV19 and TRBJ2-1, with 9 bases fitting TRBD2. The ends lost 5 bases at V and 3 bases at J; junction bases unmatched: 2. The CDR3 covers 14 residues. Germline V CDR1 and CDR2: LNHDA, SQIVND (reference sequence). Based on the CDR3 plus reference TRBV19 and TRBJ2-1, the full variable domain is DGGITQSPKYLFRKEGQNVTLSCEQNLNHDAMYWYRQDPGQGLRLIYYSQIVNDFQKGDIAEGYSVSREKKESFPLTVTSAQKNPTAFYLCASSRTSVYNEQFFGPGTRLTVL.

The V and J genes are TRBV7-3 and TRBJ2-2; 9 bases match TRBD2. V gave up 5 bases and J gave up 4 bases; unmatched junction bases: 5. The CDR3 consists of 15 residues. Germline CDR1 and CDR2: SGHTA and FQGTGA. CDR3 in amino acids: CASSGPSGVTGELFF. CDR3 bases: TGTGCCAGCAGCGGCCCTAGCGGGGTCACCGGGGAGCTGTTTTTT.

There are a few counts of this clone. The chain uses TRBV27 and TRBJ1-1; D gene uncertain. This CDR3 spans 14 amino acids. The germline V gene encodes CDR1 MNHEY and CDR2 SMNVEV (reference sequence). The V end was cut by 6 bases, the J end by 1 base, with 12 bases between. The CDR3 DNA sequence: TGTGCCAGCAGCCGACTCCGGGAGAACACTGAAGCTTTCTTT. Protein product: CASSRLRENTEAFF.

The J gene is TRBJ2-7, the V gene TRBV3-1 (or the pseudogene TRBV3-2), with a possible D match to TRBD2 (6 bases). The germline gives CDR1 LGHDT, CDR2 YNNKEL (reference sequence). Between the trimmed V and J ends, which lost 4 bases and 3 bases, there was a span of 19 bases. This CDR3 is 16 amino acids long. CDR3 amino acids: CASSPTARGGDYEQYF. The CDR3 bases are TGTGCCAGCAGCCCCACCGCCCGGGGAGGCGACTACGAGCAGTACTTC.

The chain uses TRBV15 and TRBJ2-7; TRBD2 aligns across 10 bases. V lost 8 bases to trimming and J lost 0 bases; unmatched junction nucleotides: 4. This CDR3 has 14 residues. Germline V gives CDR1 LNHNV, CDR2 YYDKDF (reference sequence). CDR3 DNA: TGTGCCACCGGGACTAGCGTATACTCCTACGAGCAGTACTTC. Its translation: CATGTSVYSYEQYF.

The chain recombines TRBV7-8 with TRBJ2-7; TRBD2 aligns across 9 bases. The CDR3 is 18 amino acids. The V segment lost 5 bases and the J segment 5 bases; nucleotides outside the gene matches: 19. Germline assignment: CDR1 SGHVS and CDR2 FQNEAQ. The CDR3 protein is CASSTRLAEIGGGDEQYF. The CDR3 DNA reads TGTGCCAGCAGCACCCGACTAGCGGAAATAGGGGGCGGGGACGAGCAGTACTTC.

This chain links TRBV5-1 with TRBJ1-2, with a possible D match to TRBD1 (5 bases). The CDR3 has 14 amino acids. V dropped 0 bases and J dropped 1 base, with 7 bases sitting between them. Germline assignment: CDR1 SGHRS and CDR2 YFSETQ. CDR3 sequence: CASSLAGFNYGYTF. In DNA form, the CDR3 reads TGCGCCAGCAGCTTGGCAGGGTTTAACTATGGCTACACCTTC.

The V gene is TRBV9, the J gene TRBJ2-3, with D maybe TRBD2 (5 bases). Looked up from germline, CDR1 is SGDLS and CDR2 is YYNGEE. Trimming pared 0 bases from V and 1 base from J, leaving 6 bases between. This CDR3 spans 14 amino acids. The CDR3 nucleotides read TGTGCCAGCAGCGTAGAGAGGGGCACAGATACGCAGTATTTT. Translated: CASSVERGTDTQYF.

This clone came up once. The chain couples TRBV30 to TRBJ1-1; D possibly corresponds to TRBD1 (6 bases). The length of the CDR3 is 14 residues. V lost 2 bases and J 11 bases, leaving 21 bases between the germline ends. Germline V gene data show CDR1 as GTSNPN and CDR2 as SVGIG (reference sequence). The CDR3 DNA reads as TGTGCCTGGAGTCCCGGGACTACAGGGATCCGGGCTTTCTTT. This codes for CAWSPGTTGIRAFF.

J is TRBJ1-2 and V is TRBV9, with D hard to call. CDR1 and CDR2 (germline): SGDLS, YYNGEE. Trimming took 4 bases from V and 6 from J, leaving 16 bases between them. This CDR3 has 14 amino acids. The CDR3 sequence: CASSTRSGSHGYTF. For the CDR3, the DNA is TGTGCCAGCAGCACTCGATCAGGTTCCCATGGCTACACCTTC.

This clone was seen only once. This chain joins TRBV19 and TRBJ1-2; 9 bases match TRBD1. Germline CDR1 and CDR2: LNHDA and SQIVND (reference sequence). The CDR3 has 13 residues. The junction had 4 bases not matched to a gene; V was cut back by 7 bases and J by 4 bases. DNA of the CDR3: TGTGCCAGTACTCCGGACAGGGGCTATGGCTACACCTTC. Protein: CASTPDRGYGYTF.

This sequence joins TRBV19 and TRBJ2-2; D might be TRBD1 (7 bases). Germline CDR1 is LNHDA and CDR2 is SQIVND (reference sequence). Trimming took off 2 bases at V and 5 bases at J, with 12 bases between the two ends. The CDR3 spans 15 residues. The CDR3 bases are TGTGCCAGTAGTATACAGGGGGGCTGGACCGGGGAGCTGTTTTTT. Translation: CASSIQGGWTGELFF.

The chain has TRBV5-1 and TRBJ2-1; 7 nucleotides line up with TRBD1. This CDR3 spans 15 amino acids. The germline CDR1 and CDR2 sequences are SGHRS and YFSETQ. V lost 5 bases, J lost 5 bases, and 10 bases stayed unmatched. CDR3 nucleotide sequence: TGCGCCAGCAGTCTCCCGGGACAGATGCACAATGAGCAGTTCTTC. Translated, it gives CASSLPGQMHNEQFF.

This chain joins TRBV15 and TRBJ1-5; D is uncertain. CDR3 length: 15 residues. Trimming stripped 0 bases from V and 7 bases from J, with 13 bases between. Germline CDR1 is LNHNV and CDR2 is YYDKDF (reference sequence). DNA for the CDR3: TGTGCCACCAGCAGAGATCGGGAGCGGTGGCAGCCCCAGCATTTT. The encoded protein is CATSRDRERWQPQHF.

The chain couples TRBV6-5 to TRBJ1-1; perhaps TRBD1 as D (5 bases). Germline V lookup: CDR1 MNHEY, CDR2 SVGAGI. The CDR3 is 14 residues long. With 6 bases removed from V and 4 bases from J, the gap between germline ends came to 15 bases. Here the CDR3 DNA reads TGTGCCAGCAGCCCAGACCTGGGGGGCACTGAAGCTTTCTTT. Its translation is CASSPDLGGTEAFF.

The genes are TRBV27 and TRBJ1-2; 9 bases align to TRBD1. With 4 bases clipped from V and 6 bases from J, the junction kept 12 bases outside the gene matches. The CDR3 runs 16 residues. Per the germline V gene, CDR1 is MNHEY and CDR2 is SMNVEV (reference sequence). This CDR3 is CASSSLNPGQGNGYTF. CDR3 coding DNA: TGTGCCAGCAGTTCCTTGAATCCCGGACAGGGGAATGGCTACACCTTC.

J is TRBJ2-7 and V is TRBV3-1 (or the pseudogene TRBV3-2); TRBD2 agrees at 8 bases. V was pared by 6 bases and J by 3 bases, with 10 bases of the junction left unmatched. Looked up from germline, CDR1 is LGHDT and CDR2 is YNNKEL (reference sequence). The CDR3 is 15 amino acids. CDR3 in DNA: TGTGCCAGCAGTACCACCTCCCGGGGGGGCTACGAGCAGTACTTC. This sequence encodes CASSTTSRGGYEQYF.

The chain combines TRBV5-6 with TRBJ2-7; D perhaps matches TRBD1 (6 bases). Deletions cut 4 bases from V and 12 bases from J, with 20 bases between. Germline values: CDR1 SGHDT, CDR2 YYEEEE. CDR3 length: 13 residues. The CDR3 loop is CASSVGGPLSTYF. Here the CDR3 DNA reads TGTGCCAGCAGCGTTGGGGGCCCCCTATCAACGTACTTC.